The sequence of this TCR beta chain was determined in a study of cytotoxic CD8 clonotypes in ibrutinib-treated CLL (dated by TCRdb to about 2021). Turning to the overall study: In this cohort, approximately 15 patients were treatment-naive and under 13 were relapsed/refractory, while around 18 had unmutated IGHV. Partial responses were observed in about 24 patients and complete responses in 2; after a median follow-up of 68 months, remission was maintained in about 15 patients and progression was observed in about twelve. Response samples were taken after a median of roughly a year on treatment, ranging from about 6 to 36 months. Samples averaged approximately 250,000 productive templates and 90,000 to 95,000 productive rearrangements. Of the 85 to 90 participants in the trial, about two dozen had longitudinal samples available. Cryopreserved peripheral blood mononuclear cells were collected at three points: before therapy, at response, and at either sustained remission or disease progression. Every sample from remission and from progressive disease was obtained while the patients were still on ibrutinib. General study outcomes and caveats: At ibrutinib response clonality went up, during sustained remission it held steady, and at progression it dropped back toward baseline. Sampling times were not matched between patients in sustained remission and patients whose disease was progressing, and lymph node repertoires were not examined. Baseline clonality was found to be higher than that of age-matched healthy donors and was strongly correlated with circulating CD8+ T-cell counts. Public clonotypes were found to be uncommon and were observed to contract or remain stable during treatment; the increase in clonality was shown to reflect expansion of private clonotypes at ibrutinib response.

CDR1 and CDR2 are drawn from the germline V gene: SGHAT, FQNNGV. Measured from the cysteine to the phenylalanine, the CDR3 is 15 residues long. This entry keeps only the CDR3 DNA: 45 bases, framed from base 1. V is clipped by 1 base and J by 3 bases, and the sequence between their germline boundaries is 13 bases long. With respect to this clone: Its specific antigen is unknown. Within one base of it there is no much larger clone, and no base qualities were kept.

The meaning of the sample's time point label: roughly 23 months on ibrutinib. Around 2 micrograms of genomic DNA were extracted from cryopreserved PBMCs for TCR beta library preparation. Longitudinal blood samples from CLL patients on ibrutinib monotherapy were analyzed using high-throughput TCR beta sequencing. The patients took part in an open-label, single-center phase 2 trial of ibrutinib monotherapy. A MiSeq instrument was used for deep resolution sequencing, which targeted depths ranging from 1 in 1 million up to 1 in 200,000 T cells, with coverage averaging 10x for each clonotype. The immunoSEQ hsTCRB Kit was used to generate the TCR beta libraries. As for the authors' bioinformatics: The data were analyzed with ImmunoSEQ Analyzer and ImmunoSEQ Data Assistant, and V, D and J gene assignments followed IMGT definitions. Clonality, which ranges from 0 to 1, was calculated by subtracting the normalized Shannon entropy of productive rearrangement frequencies from one. Public clonotype analysis was restricted to overrepresented clonotypes comprising at least 0.05% of each patient's repertoire. Roughly 13 repertoires from age-matched healthy donors, obtained from immuneACCESS, served as clonality controls. TCRdb provides this immuneACCESS table in a form limited to in-frame rearrangements. Some clones are lacking; in checked studies, under half of them reflect an unresolved V gene, and why the rest are absent is not known. The V and J calls and clone size were taken over from that table, and D and trimming were inferred from the DNA. The sample includes approximately 210,000 clones, with approximately 68% observed a single time. The ten largest clones take up roughly an eighth of the sample.

The material was PBMCs, obtained after 24 months of ibrutinib treatment. This receptor was obtained from a human donor with chronic lymphocytic leukemia. The chain uses TRBV11-2 and TRBJ2-7; the D gene is not confidently resolved. The bases read TGTGCCAGCAGCTTAGTCGTCGGCCTCTTCTACGAGCAGTACTTC. Translated, it reads CASSLVVGLFYEQYF.